These T cell receptor beta chains were read from a single sample in a study of Ad26.COV2.S vaccination and SARS-CoV-2 variants. Only in-frame clones appear in the TCRdb table, and some are missing; sequencing was by immunoSEQ multiplex PCR. The sample holds 350,000 to 450,000 clones, roughly 90% seen once. The sample was peripheral blood, taken in a trial of Ad26.COV2.S vaccine versus placebo. The receptors shown here come from a person between 18 and 59 years old who received the Ad26.COV2.S COVID-19 vaccine or a placebo. CDR3s include the opening cysteine and the closing phenylalanine or tryptophan. A D gene is named only where the DNA matches it firmly. Where a row states a size, it is once, few, many or the class of an expanded clone; other rows omit it.

d_call	v_call	j_call	clone_size	cdr3_nt	cdr3_aa
TRBD1	TRBV18	TRBJ2-1	-	TGTGCCAGCTCACGGGACAGGGGCAGTTTGGAGCAGTTCTTC	CASSRDRGSLEQFF
-	TRBV7-6	TRBJ2-2	-	TGTGCCAGCAGCCTAGGGGAAGACACCGGGGAGCTGTTTTTT	CASSLGEDTGELFF
TRBD2	TRBV5-1	TRBJ2-3	-	TGCGCCAGCAGCTTGGGTACTAGCGGGGGCACAGATACGCAGTATTTT	CASSLGTSGGTDTQYF
-	TRBV28	TRBJ1-1	-	TGTGCCAGCAGTTTTGGCGGCTTGACCCCTGAAGCTTTCTTT	CASSFGGLTPEAFF
-	TRBV5-4	TRBJ2-1	-	TGTGCCAGCAGCCTTGGAGGCGTTGTGAATGAGCAGTTCTTC	CASSLGGVVNEQFF
-	TRBV6-2/TRBV6-3	TRBJ2-1	-	TGTGCCAGCAGTAGAGCTCGGGACAATGCCTACAATGAGCAGTTCTTC	CASSRARDNAYNEQFF
TRBD1	TRBV24-1	TRBJ1-5	few	TGTGCCACCAGTGACCGGACAGGGGAGAATCAGCCCCAGCATTTT	CATSDRTGENQPQHF
TRBD1	TRBV3-1/TRBV3-2	TRBJ1-4	-	TGTGCCAGCAGCCAGACAGGGAGGGGTGAAAAACTGTTTTTT	CASSQTGRGEKLFF
-	TRBV5-4	TRBJ1-6	-	TGTGCCAGCAGCTCAGACAGCTCCTATAATTCACCCCTCCACTTT	CASSSDSSYNSPLHF
TRBD2	TRBV5-1	TRBJ2-5	-	TGCGCCAGCAGCCCGAAGACTAGCGGACAAGAGACCCAGTACTTC	CASSPKTSGQETQYF
TRBD1	TRBV12-3/TRBV12-4	TRBJ1-1	-	TGTGCCAGCAGTTTTCAGGGGGCTGAAGCTTTCTTT	CASSFQGAEAFF
-	TRBV9	TRBJ1-1	once	TGTGCCAGCAGCGTTTCGATCCAATCGAACACTGAAGCTTTCTTT	CASSVSIQSNTEAFF
-	TRBV29-1	TRBJ1-2	-	TGCAGCGTTCAAACCGGTTTAATAGAGGGGCAGAATGGCTACACCTTC	CSVQTGLIEGQNGYTF
-	TRBV2	TRBJ1-1	-	TGTGCCAGCAACGGGGGGAAGACTGAAGCTTTCTTT	CASNGGKTEAFF
-	TRBV19	TRBJ2-3	-	TGTGCCAGTAGTAGAGCGGACGCTATCACAGATACGCAGTATTTT	CASSRADAITDTQYF
-	TRBV30	TRBJ1-5	-	TGTGCCTGGAGCGAAGGCGGCAATCAGCCCCAGCATTTT	CAWSEGGNQPQHF
-	TRBV5-1	TRBJ1-2	-	TGCGCCAGCAGCTTGGAGGCAGGGAACTATGGCTACACCTTC	CASSLEAGNYGYTF
-	TRBV29-1	TRBJ2-2	-	TGCAGCGTTGAAGTTACGGGACTGAACACCGGGGAGCTGTTTTTT	CSVEVTGLNTGELFF
TRBD2	TRBV29-1	TRBJ2-7	-	TGCAGCGTGAGGGGACTAGCGGGAGTAGCGGCCTACGAGCAGTACTTC	CSVRGLAGVAAYEQYF
TRBD2	TRBV19	TRBJ2-1	-	TGTGCCAGTAGTATAGTAACTAGCGGGATGAATGAGCAGTTCTTC	CASSIVTSGMNEQFF
TRBD1	TRBV5-6	TRBJ2-2	-	TGTGCCAGCAGCTTGGTCGGGCCAGGGGGCGTCACCGGGGAGCTGTTTTTT	CASSLVGPGGVTGELFF
-	TRBV20-1	TRBJ2-5	-	TGCAGTGGGACACCAGAGCAGACCCAGTACTTC	CSGTPEQTQYF
-	TRBV29-1	TRBJ1-1	few	TGCAGCGTTGGGCGCAGGAACACTGAAGCTTTCTTT	CSVGRRNTEAFF
-	TRBV7-2	TRBJ2-7	-	TGTGCCAGCAGCTTAGGAGGGAGTATACGGGAGCAGTACTTC	CASSLGGSIREQYF
TRBD1	TRBV12-3/TRBV12-4	TRBJ2-1	-	TGTGCCAGCAGTCAGGGGGCGGAGAGGCAGTTCTTC	CASSQGAERQFF
-	TRBV15	TRBJ1-3	-	TGTGCCACAGCTCAGGGTATCGCTGGAAACACCATATATTTT	CATAQGIAGNTIYF
TRBD2	TRBV5-1	TRBJ2-3	-	TGCGCCAGCAGCTTCCAGTTGGGACTAGCGGGCACAGATACGCAGTATTTT	CASSFQLGLAGTDTQYF
TRBD1	TRBV10-3	TRBJ1-1	-	TGTGCCATCAGGGACAGGGGGAACACTGAAGCTTTCTTT	CAIRDRGNTEAFF
-	TRBV6-5	TRBJ2-7	once	TGTGCCAGCGGCAGGGGGAGGCCCTACGAGCAGTACTTC	CASGRGRPYEQYF
-	TRBV30	TRBJ1-6	-	TGTGCCTGCCTCCGGGACCGCGGATCACCCCTCCACTTT	CACLRDRGSPLHF
TRBD1	TRBV5-6	TRBJ1-2	-	TGTGCCAGCAGCACCAGGGGGACCTATGGCTACACCTTC	CASSTRGTYGYTF